This entry lists 13 T cell receptor beta chains sequenced from one sample in a study of CD8+ T cells in alopecia areata. RNA extraction was followed by reverse transcription into cDNA, which acted as the sequencing template. The assay was immunoSEQ multiplex PCR, and TCRdb's table has in-frame clones only and misses some. The table includes more than 85,000 clones, under 45% detected once. Sequencing input: CD4+ T cells sorted from blood. All receptors come from a human donor with alopecia areata.

This chain links TRBV29-1 with TRBJ2-7; 14 bases are a match to TRBD2. Germline V gene data show CDR1 as SQVTM and CDR2 as ANQGSEA. V dropped 7 bases and J dropped 4; count of bases not matched to a gene: 3. This CDR3 comprises 13 residues. CDR3: CSAGTSGRYEQYF. The CDR3 nucleotides read TGCAGCGCTGGGACTAGCGGGAGATACGAGCAGTACTTC.

The chain carries TRBV5-4 and TRBJ2-1, with no clear D. CDR3 length: 16 amino acids. Germline V CDR1 and CDR2: SGHNT, YYREEE (reference sequence). The germline V and J ends were trimmed by 0 bases and 1 base, with 11 bases remaining between them. In DNA form, the CDR3 reads TGTGCCAGCAGCTTGGGCACTGTCCTTTCCTACAATGAGCAGTTCTTC. Translation: CASSLGTVLSYNEQFF. Variable domain in full (rest from reference TRBV5-4 and TRBJ2-1): ETGVTQSPTHLIKTRGQQVTLRCSSQSGHNTVSWYQQALGQGPQFIFQYYREEENGRGNFPPRFSGLQFPNYSSELNVNALELDDSALYLCASSLGTVLSYNEQFFGPGTRLTVL.

J is TRBJ2-7 and V is TRBV11-2; 7 nucleotides agree with TRBD1. With V trimmed by 1 base and J by 2 bases, 5 bases remained unmatched. The CDR3 has 15 amino acids. The germline V gene encodes CDR1 SGHAT and CDR2 FQNNGV. CDR3 sequence (DNA): TGTGCCAGCAGCTTAGCCCGGACAGGTCCCTACGAGCAGTACTTC. Translating gives CASSLARTGPYEQYF.

The sample holds a few counts of this clone. The CDR3 reads CSAKGNEQFF. CDR3 sequence (DNA): TGCAGTGCCAAAGGGAATGAGCAGTTCTTC. This sequence joins TRBV20-1 and TRBJ2-1, with D unclear. Germline assignment: CDR1 DFQATT and CDR2 SNEGSKA (reference sequence). The CDR3 has 10 amino acids. V dropped 6 bases and J dropped 7 bases, with 7 bases sitting between them.

The sample holds a few counts of this clone. The genes are TRBV29-1 and TRBJ2-3; no reliable D call. Trimming shortened V by 4 bases and J by 1 base, and 12 bases separated the two germline ends. The CDR3 runs to 14 residues. The germline CDR1 and CDR2 sequences are SQVTM and ANQGSEA. The CDR3 sequence: CSVVLPPRTDTQYF. The CDR3 DNA is TGCAGCGTTGTTCTACCACCCCGCACAGATACGCAGTATTTT.

This clone was seen only a few times. V gene TRBV30 combines with J gene TRBJ2-5, with a weak D call TRBD2 (6 bases). V gave up 4 bases and J gave up 2 bases, with 11 bases separating them. Per the germline V gene, CDR1 is GTSNPN and CDR2 is SVGIG (reference sequence). The CDR3 has 13 amino acids. The CDR3 protein is CAWTGSGQETQYF. The CDR3 nucleotides are TGTGCCTGGACCGGCAGCGGGCAAGAGACCCAGTACTTC.

Only a few counts were recorded for this clone. The genes are TRBV28 and TRBJ2-1, with 10 nucleotides matching TRBD2. The CDR3 length is 15 residues. Germline CDR1 reads MDHEN; CDR2 reads SYDVKM. The V gene end was trimmed by 5 bases and the J gene end by 4 bases; junction bases not matched to a gene: 5. The CDR3 DNA follows: TGTGCCAGCAGTCTTAGCGGGGGGTTATACAATGAGCAGTTCTTC. Amino acids: CASSLSGGLYNEQFF. The variable domain in full, completed from reference TRBV28 and TRBJ2-1, reads DVKVTQSSRYLVKRTGEKVFLECVQDMDHENMFWYRQDPGLGLRLIYFSYDVKMKEKGDIPEGYSVSREKKERFSLILESASTNQTSMYLCASSLSGGLYNEQFFGPGTRLTVL.

V is TRBV30 and J is TRBJ2-5, with TRBD2 matching 9 bases. Trimming at V came to 0 bases and at J to 1 base, leaving 3 bases not matched to a gene. The CDR3 consists of 15 residues. Per germline, CDR1 GTSNPN and CDR2 SVGIG (reference sequence). CDR3 region: CAWSVRTSVQETQYF. The CDR3 nucleotides read TGTGCCTGGAGTGTTAGGACTAGCGTCCAAGAGACCCAGTACTTC.

This rearrangement joins TRBV14 to TRBJ2-2, with TRBD2 matching 7 bases. J lost 3 bases, V lost 4 bases, and 11 bases had no gene match. This CDR3 region has 17 residues. Germline V gene data show CDR1 as SGHDN and CDR2 as FVKESK. CDR3 coding DNA: TGTGCCAGCAGCCGCATAGCGGGCCTACGGTACACCGGGGAGCTGTTTTTT. This codes for CASSRIAGLRYTGELFF.

The rearrangement uses TRBV29-1 and TRBJ2-1; the D gene could be TRBD1 or TRBD2 (5 bases each). Between the trimmed V and J ends, which lost 4 bases and 5 bases, there was a span of 12 bases. From germline, CDR1 is SQVTM and CDR2 ANQGSEA. The CDR3 is made up of 13 amino acids. The CDR3 nucleotides are TGCAGCGTTGCTTCTGGGGGTAACAATGAGCAGTTCTTC. Its protein product is CSVASGGNNEQFF.

This chain links TRBV28 with TRBJ2-7; D call uncertain. Trimming stripped 3 bases from V and 6 bases from J, with 9 bases between. Germline lookup yields CDR1 MDHEN and CDR2 SYDVKM. The CDR3 consists of 12 residues. This CDR3 is CASSFSNAEQYF. CDR3 coding DNA: TGTGCCAGCAGTTTTTCGAACGCCGAGCAGTACTTC.

In this sample, this clone turned up once. The chain joins TRBV6-4 to TRBJ2-1; D is undetermined. The germline V gene encodes CDR1 MRHNA and CDR2 SNTAGT. The CDR3 consists of 14 residues. V was cut by 0 bases and J by 6 bases, with 9 bases left in between. The CDR3 protein is CASSDSRHSNEQFF. CDR3 bases: TGTGCCAGCAGTGACTCGAGGCACTCCAATGAGCAGTTCTTC.

The chain uses TRBV29-1 and TRBJ2-1; perhaps TRBD2 as D (6 bases). CDR1 is SQVTM, CDR2 ANQGSEA, per germline. The CDR3 extends over 14 amino acids. Trimming stripped 7 bases from V and 4 bases from J, with 17 bases between. The CDR3: CSGRLSGQYNEQFF. The CDR3 DNA reads as TGCAGCGGCCGACTGAGCGGGCAATACAATGAGCAGTTCTTC.